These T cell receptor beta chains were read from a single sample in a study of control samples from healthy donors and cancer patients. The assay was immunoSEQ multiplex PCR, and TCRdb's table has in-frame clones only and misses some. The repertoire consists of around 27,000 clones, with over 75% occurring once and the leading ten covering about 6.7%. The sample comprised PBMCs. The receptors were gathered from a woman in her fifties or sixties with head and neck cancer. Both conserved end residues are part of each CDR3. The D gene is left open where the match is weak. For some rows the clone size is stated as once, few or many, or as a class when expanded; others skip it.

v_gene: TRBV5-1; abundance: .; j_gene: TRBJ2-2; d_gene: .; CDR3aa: CASSPLSNTGELFF; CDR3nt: TGCGCCAGCAGCCCCCTTTCGAACACCGGGGAGCTGTTTTTT
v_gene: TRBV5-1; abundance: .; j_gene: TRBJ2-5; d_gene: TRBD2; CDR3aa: CASSLGLAAETQYF; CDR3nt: TGCGCCAGCAGCTTGGGACTAGCTGCCGAGACCCAGTACTTC
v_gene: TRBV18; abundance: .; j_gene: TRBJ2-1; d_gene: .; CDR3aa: CASSPYSHGGDEQFF; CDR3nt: TGTGCCAGCTCACCATATAGTCACGGGGGCGATGAGCAGTTCTTC
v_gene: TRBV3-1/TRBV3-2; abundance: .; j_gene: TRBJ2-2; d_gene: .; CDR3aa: CASSQDIHGELFF; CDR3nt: TGTGCCAGCAGCCAAGATATTCACGGGGAGCTGTTTTTT
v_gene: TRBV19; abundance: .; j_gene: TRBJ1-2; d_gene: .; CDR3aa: CASSSMSPTRGYGYTF; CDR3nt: TGTGCCAGTAGTTCCATGAGCCCTACAAGGGGATATGGCTACACCTTC
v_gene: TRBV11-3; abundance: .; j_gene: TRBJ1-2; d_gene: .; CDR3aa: CASSRGIYGYTF; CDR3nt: TGTGCCAGCAGCCGTGGGATTTATGGCTACACCTTC
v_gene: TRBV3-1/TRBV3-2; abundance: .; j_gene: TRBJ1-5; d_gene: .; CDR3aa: CASSQGRGSNQPQHF; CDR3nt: TGTGCCAGCAGCCAAGGCCGGGGAAGCAATCAGCCCCAGCATTTT
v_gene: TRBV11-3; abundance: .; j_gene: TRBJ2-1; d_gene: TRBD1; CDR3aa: CASSLRTGSYNEQFF; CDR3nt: TGTGCCAGCAGCCTCCGGACAGGGTCCTACAATGAGCAGTTCTTC
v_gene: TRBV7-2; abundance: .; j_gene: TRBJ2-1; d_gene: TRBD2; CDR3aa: CASSPSTSSYNEQFF; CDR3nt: TGTGCCAGCAGCCCATCGACTAGCAGTTACAATGAGCAGTTCTTC
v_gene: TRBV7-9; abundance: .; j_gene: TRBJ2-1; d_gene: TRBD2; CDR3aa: CASSLVSSGSVNEQFF; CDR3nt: TGTGCCAGCAGCTTAGTTTCTAGCGGGAGCGTCAATGAGCAGTTCTTC
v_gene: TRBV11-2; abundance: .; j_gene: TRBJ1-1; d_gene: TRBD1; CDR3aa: CASSALVDRANTEAFF; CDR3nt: TGTGCCAGCAGCGCCCTGGTGGACAGGGCGAACACTGAAGCTTTCTTT
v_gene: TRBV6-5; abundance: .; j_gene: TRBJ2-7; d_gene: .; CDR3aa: CASSYGHYSSYEQYF; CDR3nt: TGTGCCAGCAGTTACGGGCACTACAGCTCCTACGAGCAGTACTTC
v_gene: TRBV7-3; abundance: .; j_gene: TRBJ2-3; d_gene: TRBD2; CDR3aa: CASSSAGDTQYF; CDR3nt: TGTGCCAGCAGCTCCGCGGGAGACACGCAGTATTTT
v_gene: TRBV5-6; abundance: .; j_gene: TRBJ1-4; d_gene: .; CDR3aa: CASSPSGVKDEKLFF; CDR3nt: TGTGCCAGCAGCCCTTCGGGGGTCAAAGATGAAAAACTGTTTTTT
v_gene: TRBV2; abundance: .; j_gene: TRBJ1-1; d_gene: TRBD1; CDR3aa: CASSKGQQNTEAFF; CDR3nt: TGTGCCAGCAGTAAGGGACAGCAAAACACTGAAGCTTTCTTT
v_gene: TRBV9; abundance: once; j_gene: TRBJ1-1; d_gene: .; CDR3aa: CASSGGTRMPFTEAFF; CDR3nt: TGTGCCAGCAGCGGCGGGACTCGGATGCCATTCACTGAAGCTTTCTTT
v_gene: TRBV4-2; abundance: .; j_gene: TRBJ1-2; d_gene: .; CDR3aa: CASSQGAGFYGYTF; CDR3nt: TGTGCCAGCAGCCAAGGGGCAGGGTTCTATGGCTACACCTTC
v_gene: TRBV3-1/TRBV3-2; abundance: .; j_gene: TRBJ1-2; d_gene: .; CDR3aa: CASSHTTVTYGYTF; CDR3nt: TGTGCCAGCAGCCACACCACAGTTACCTATGGCTACACCTTC
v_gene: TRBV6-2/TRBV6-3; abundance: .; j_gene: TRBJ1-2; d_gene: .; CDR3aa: CASSYFSQGEDRYTF; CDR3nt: TGTGCCAGCAGTTACTTCTCCCAGGGAGAGGATCGCTACACCTTC
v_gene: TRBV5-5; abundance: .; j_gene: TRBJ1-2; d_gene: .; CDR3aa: CASSPGVSYGYTF; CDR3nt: TGTGCCAGCAGCCCAGGGGTTTCCTATGGCTACACCTTC
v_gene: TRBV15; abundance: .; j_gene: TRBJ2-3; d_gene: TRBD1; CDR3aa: CATSSQGGQGGLDTQYF; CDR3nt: TGTGCCACCAGCTCCCAAGGGGGACAGGGGGGGTTGGATACGCAGTATTTT
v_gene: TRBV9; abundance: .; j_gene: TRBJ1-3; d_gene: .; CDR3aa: CASSVGQGGNTIYF; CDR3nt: TGTGCCAGCAGCGTAGGCCAGGGAGGAAACACCATATATTTT
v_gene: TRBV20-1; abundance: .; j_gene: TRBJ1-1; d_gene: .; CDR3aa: CSARRRGAFF; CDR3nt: TGCAGTGCCCGGAGGCGGGGGGCTTTCTTT
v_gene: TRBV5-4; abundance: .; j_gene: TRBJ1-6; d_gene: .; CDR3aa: CASSLEARLNSPLHF; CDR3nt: TGTGCCAGCAGCTTGGAGGCCAGGCTTAATTCACCCCTCCACTTT
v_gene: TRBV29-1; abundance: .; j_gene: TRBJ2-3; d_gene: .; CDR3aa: CSAPEWQASTDTQYF; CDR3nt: TGCAGCGCCCCGGAGTGGCAGGCGAGCACAGATACGCAGTATTTT
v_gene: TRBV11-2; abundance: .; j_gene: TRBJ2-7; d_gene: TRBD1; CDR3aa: CASSSIRTGSDEQYF; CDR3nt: TGTGCCAGCAGCTCAATTAGGACAGGGAGCGACGAGCAGTACTTC
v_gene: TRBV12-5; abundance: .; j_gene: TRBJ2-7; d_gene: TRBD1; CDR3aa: CASGPGTGDPLEQYF; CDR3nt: TGTGCTAGTGGTCCAGGGACAGGGGATCCCCTCGAGCAGTACTTC
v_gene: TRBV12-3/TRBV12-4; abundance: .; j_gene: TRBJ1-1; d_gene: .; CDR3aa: CASRLSGRTEAFF; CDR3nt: TGTGCCAGCAGACTCTCCGGGAGAACTGAAGCTTTCTTT
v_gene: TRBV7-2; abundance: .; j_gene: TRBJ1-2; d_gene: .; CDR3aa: CASSLVAGTNYGYTF; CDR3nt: TGTGCCAGCAGCTTAGTCGCGGGGACTAACTATGGCTACACCTTC
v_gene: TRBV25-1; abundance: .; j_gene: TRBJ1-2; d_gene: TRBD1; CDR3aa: CASSTGAGYGYTF; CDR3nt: TGTGCCAGCAGTACAGGGGCCGGGTATGGCTACACCTTC
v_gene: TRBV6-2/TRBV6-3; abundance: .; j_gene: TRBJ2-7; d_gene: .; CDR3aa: CASSLWLTYEQYF; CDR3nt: TGTGCCAGCAGTTTATGGTTAACCTACGAGCAGTACTTC
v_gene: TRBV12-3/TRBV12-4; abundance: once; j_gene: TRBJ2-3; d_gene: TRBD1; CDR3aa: CASIGQGKDTQYF; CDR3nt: TGTGCCAGCATTGGACAGGGTAAAGATACGCAGTATTTT
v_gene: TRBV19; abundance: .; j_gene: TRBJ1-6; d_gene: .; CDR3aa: CASREESSYNSPLHF; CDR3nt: TGTGCCAGTAGAGAGGAAAGCTCCTATAATTCACCCCTCCACTTT
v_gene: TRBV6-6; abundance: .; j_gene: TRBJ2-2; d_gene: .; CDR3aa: CASRITNTGELFF; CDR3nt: TGTGCCAGCAGGATTACGAACACCGGGGAGCTGTTTTTT
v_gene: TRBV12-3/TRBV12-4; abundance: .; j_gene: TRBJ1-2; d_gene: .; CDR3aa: CASSLMGEYGYTF; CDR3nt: TGTGCCAGCAGTTTAATGGGGGAGTATGGCTACACCTTC
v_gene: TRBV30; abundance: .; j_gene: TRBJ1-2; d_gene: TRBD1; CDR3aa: CAWSQQGAPIYGYTF; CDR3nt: TGTGCCTGGAGTCAACAGGGGGCCCCCATCTATGGCTACACCTTC
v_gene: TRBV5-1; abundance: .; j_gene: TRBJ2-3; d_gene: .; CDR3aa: CASSWVTGTTTDTQYF; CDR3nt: TGCGCCAGCAGCTGGGTTACAGGGACCACCACAGATACGCAGTATTTT
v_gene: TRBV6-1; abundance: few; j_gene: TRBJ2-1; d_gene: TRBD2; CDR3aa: CASSEVSGGANEQFF; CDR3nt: TGTGCCAGCAGTGAAGTTAGCGGGGGGGCCAATGAGCAGTTCTTC
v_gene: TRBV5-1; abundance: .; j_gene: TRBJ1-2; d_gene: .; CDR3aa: CASSLALQGYGYTF; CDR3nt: TGCGCCAGCAGCTTGGCCCTCCAGGGGTATGGCTACACCTTC
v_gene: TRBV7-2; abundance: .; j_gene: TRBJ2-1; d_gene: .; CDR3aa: CASSLLLANNNEQFF; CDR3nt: TGTGCCAGCAGCTTACTTCTAGCAAATAACAATGAGCAGTTCTTC
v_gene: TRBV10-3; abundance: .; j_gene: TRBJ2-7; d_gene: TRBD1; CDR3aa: CAIGGQGTLYEQYF; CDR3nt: TGTGCCATCGGGGGACAGGGGACCCTCTACGAGCAGTACTTC
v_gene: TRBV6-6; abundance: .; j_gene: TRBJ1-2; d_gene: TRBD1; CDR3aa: CASSPVDRVNGYTF; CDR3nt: TGTGCCAGCAGTCCCGTTGACAGGGTCAATGGCTACACCTTC
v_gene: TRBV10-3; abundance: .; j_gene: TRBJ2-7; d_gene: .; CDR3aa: CAISPTGGTVRRQYF; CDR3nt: TGTGCCATCAGCCCAACCGGGGGGACAGTCCGCCGGCAGTACTTC
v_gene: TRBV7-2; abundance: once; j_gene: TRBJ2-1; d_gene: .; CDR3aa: CASSGTFSYNEQFF; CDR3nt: TGTGCCAGCAGCGGGACTTTCTCCTACAATGAGCAGTTCTTC
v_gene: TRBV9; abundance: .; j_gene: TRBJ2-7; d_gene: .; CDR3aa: CASSVSPRTATYEQYF; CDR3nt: TGTGCCAGCAGCGTATCTCCCCGGACAGCAACCTACGAGCAGTACTTC
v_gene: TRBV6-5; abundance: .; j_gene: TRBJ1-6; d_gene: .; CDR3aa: CASHRGSYNSPLHF; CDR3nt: TGTGCCAGCCACCGGGGCTCCTATAATTCACCCCTCCACTTT
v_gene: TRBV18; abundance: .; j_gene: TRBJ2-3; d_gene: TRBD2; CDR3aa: CASSPGRGDTQYF; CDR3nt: TGTGCCAGCTCACCAGGGAGGGGAGATACGCAGTATTTT
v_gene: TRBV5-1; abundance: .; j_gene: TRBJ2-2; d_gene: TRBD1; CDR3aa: CASSLTGAPGTGELFF; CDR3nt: TGCGCCAGCAGCTTAACAGGGGCCCCGGGTACCGGGGAGCTGTTTTTT
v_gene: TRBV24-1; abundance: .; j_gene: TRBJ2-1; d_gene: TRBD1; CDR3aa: CATSDWTGGMVQFF; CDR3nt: TGTGCCACCAGTGATTGGACAGGGGGTATGGTGCAGTTCTTC
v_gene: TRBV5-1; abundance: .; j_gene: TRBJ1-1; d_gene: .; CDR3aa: CASSLYKSNTEAFF; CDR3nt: TGCGCCAGCAGCTTGTACAAATCGAACACTGAAGCTTTCTTT
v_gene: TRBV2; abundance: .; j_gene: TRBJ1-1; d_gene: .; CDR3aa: CASGAGVNTEAFF; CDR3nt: TGTGCCAGCGGGGCAGGAGTGAACACTGAAGCTTTCTTT
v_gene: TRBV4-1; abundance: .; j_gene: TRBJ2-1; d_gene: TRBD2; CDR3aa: CASSLPSSGLYNEQFF; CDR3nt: TGCGCCAGCAGCCTACCTTCTAGCGGATTGTACAATGAGCAGTTCTTC
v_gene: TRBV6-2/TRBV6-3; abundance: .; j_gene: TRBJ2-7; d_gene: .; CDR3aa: CASSYDYEQYF; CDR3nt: TGTGCCAGCAGTTACGACTACGAGCAGTACTTC
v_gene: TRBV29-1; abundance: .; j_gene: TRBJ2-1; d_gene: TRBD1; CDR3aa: CSVSQGTQFF; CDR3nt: TGCAGCGTTTCACAGGGGACGCAGTTCTTC
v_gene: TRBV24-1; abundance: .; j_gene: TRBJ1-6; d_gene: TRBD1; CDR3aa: CATSPRTWDRSPANNSPLHF; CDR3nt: TGTGCCACCAGCCCTAGAACCTGGGACAGGAGCCCCGCAAATAATTCACCCCTCCACTTT